This TCR beta chain was identified in a study of blood T cell repertoires in COVID-19. About the study: The samples span acute and convalescent COVID-19 from the United States, Italy and Spain.

This clone has only a few counts. Followed longitudinally, the Seattle patients had been enrolled during active infection. As handled by the study authors: Using reference gene primer amplification, nucleated cell counts were estimated. TCRdb keeps only in-frame clones here, not all; method: immunoSEQ multiplex PCR. V, J and clone size derive from that table, while D and trimming were established from the DNA sequence. Of 150,000 to 200,000 clones in the sample, 80% to 85% were seen once. V lost 5 bases and J lost 2; bases outside the gene matches: 2. CDR3 length: 15 amino acids. From germline, CDR1 is SGHAT and CDR2 FQNNGV.

The clonotype was recovered from a woman aged 70-85 years with COVID-19, enrolled during active disease. The sample consisted of peripheral blood. J is TRBJ2-1 and V is TRBV11-2; TRBD2 agrees at 11 bases. The CDR3 loop reads CASSPTSGTYNEQFF. As DNA, the CDR3 is TGTGCCAGCAGCCCGACTAGCGGGACCTACAATGAGCAGTTCTTC.